This T cell receptor (beta chain) appears in the sequencing data of a study of blood T cell repertoires in COVID-19. The CDR3 covers 17 residues. CDR1 is WSHSY, CDR2 SAAADI, per germline. V lost 4 bases and J lost 1, with 19 bases in between. Authors' data handling: Amplification from reference gene primers served as the basis for estimated nucleated cell counts. Sequencing was performed with immunoSEQ multiplex PCR; in TCRdb, only in-frame clones are kept and a portion is missing. For V, J and clone size, that table is used; D and trimming come from the DNA. The data contain hundreds of thousands of clones, about nine tenths of them singletons. In its sample, this clone was seen a few times.

The specimen was peripheral blood. The clonotype was recovered from a woman aged 18-30 years with acute or convalescent COVID-19. The gene calls are TRBV10-2 and TRBJ1-1, with a weak D call TRBD1 (5 bases). The CDR3 sequence is CASSVSGSGGGNTEAFF. The CDR3, as DNA: TGCGCCAGCAGTGTGTCAGGAAGTGGGGGGGGGAACACTGAAGCTTTCTTT.